This TCR beta chain came from a study of Ad26.COV2.S vaccination and SARS-CoV-2 variants. For the study at large: The Ad26.COV2.S arm of the COV1001 trial was where the donor was placed.

Libraries were prepared by immunoSEQ multiplex PCR; TCRdb keeps only in-frame clonotypes and omits some of them. In the table there are around 300,000 clones, roughly 88% of which are singletons. The sample's treatment: around 19 received Ad26.COV2.S at low or high dose, single or two shots; a few received placebo; per-sample allocation not given. Collection of the samples took place on day 63 after the first injection of vaccine or placebo. An adult of 18-55 years in Boston served as donor. An Ad26 vector was used to express Wuhan-strain SARS-CoV-2 spike as the vaccine. V was trimmed by 8 bases and J by 0 bases, leaving 13 bases between them. This CDR3 has 15 residues. Germline V gene sequence: CDR1 SNHLY, CDR2 FYNNEI.

The TCR was taken from a person between 18 and 65 years old who received the Ad26.COV2.S COVID-19 vaccine or a placebo. The sample was peripheral blood, taken in a trial of Ad26.COV2.S vaccine versus placebo. The chain has TRBV2 and TRBJ1-4, with D possibly TRBD1 on 6 matching bases. The CDR3 region is CASELGQSTNEKLFF. The DNA of the CDR3 is TGTGCCAGCGAGCTTGGACAGTCAACTAATGAAAAACTGTTTTTT.